One sample yielded the 11 T cell receptor beta chains listed below, sequenced in a study of technical replicates of blood from several donors. The assay was immunoSEQ multiplex PCR, and TCRdb's table has in-frame clones only and misses some. The sample comprises about 73,000 clones, around nine tenths of which are singletons, and about 4.5% rests with the top ten. Sequencing was carried out using PBMCs. The receptors were gathered from a human donor in good health. Some clones in this sample may be carry-over from other donors' samples.

This chain joins TRBV13 and TRBJ2-1, with 14 bases aligning to TRBD2. The CDR3 contains 16 residues. V was clipped by 5 bases and J by 8 bases; unmatched bases: 8. Germline V gene data show CDR1 as PRHDT and CDR2 as FYEKMQ (reference sequence). CDR3 DNA: TGTGCCAGCAGCCCACCGGGACTAGCGGGAGTTGATGAGCAGTTCTTC. Translating gives CASSPPGLAGVDEQFF. Variable domain in full (rest from reference TRBV13 and TRBJ2-1): AAGVIQSPRHLIKEKRETATLKCYPIPRHDTVYWYQQGPGQDPQFLISFYEKMQSDKGSIPDRFSAQQFSDYHSELNMSSLELGDSALYFCASSPPGLAGVDEQFFGPGTRLTVL.

The V and J genes are TRBV10-1 and TRBJ2-7, with 9 nucleotides matching TRBD2. This CDR3 has 16 amino acids. Germline V gene lookup returns CDR1 WNHNN and CDR2 SYGVQD (reference sequence). The V and J ends lost 2 bases and 5 bases, in that order; junction bases with no gene match: 10. The DNA of the CDR3 is TGCGCCAGCAGTGAGCCACGACTTAGCGGGGGCCACGAGCAGTACTTC. The encoded protein is CASSEPRLSGGHEQYF.

Only one count was recorded for this clone. The rearrangement uses TRBV2 and TRBJ2-1; no definite D call. CDR1 is SNHLY and CDR2 is FYNNEI in the germline V gene. V was pared by 5 bases and J by 1 base, with 12 bases between. This CDR3 is 15 amino acids long. In DNA form, the CDR3 reads TGTGCCAGCAGTCCCATAGTGAGATCCTACAATGAGCAGTTCTTC. As protein: CASSPIVRSYNEQFF. The full variable domain, with the rest looked up from reference TRBV2 and TRBJ2-1, is EPEVTQTPSHQVTQMGQEVILRCVPISNHLYFYWYRQILGQKVEFLVSFYNNEISEKSEIFDDQFSVERPDGSNFTLKIRSTKLEDSAMYFCASSPIVRSYNEQFFGPGTRLTVL.

This chain links TRBV19 with TRBJ2-5; D is perhaps TRBD1 (6 bases). The CDR3 contains 11 residues. V lost 4 bases and J 10 bases, leaving 10 bases between the germline ends. CDR1 and CDR2 from the germline V gene are LNHDA and SQIVND (reference sequence). The CDR3, as DNA: TGTGCCAGTAGTAGGGGGCTCTTCCAGTACTTC. Amino acids: CASSRGLFQYF.

The chain joins TRBV5-6 to TRBJ2-1, with D unclear. V was shortened by 4 bases and J by 7 bases, with 9 bases between the two germline ends. CDR1 SGHDT and CDR2 YYEEEE come from the germline V gene. CDR3 length: 12 amino acids. The CDR3 region has the DNA TGTGCCAGCAGCCACTTCCCTAATGAGCAGTTCTTC. Amino acids: CASSHFPNEQFF.

V is TRBV10-3 and J is TRBJ1-5; no clear D. Trimming cost V 0 bases and J 3 bases, with 9 bases left between them. The CDR3 loop spans 15 amino acids. Germline CDR1 reads ENHRY; CDR2 reads SYGVKD. CDR3 nucleotide sequence: TGTGCCATCAGTGAGTCGCTCGGGAACAATCAGCCCCAGCATTTT. This gives the protein CAISESLGNNQPQHF.

The genes are TRBV5-1 and TRBJ1-2; the match to TRBD1 covers 7 bases. Germline CDR1 reads SGHRS; CDR2 reads YFSETQ. J was trimmed by 8 bases and V by 4 bases; bases with no gene match: 8. This CDR3 region has 13 residues. Here the CDR3 reads CASSRDSGWGYTF. CDR3 coding DNA: TGCGCCAGCAGCCGGGACAGCGGATGGGGCTACACCTTC.

This clone showed up just a few times. This CDR3 reads CASSRARGNTIYF. DNA for the CDR3: TGCGCCAGCAGCCGGGCGCGCGGAAACACCATATATTTT. The chain recombines TRBV4-3 with TRBJ1-3; D unresolved. CDR1 is LGHNA, CDR2 YSLEER, per germline. The length of the CDR3 is 13 residues. V dropped 4 bases and J dropped 4 bases, with 8 bases sitting between them.

The gene calls are TRBV2 and TRBJ1-1; D is perhaps TRBD1 (6 bases). The CDR3 has 13 residues. Germline V gene data show CDR1 as SNHLY and CDR2 as FYNNEI. The V end lost 6 bases, the J end lost 7 bases, and 15 bases lay between the germline ends. This CDR3 reads CASRAPGGLEAFF. DNA for the CDR3: TGTGCCAGCAGAGCCCCGGGGGGGCTTGAAGCTTTCTTT.

The V call is TRBV6-4, the J call TRBJ1-6; 9 nucleotides agree with TRBD1. The J segment lost 7 bases and the V segment lost 6 bases, leaving 4 bases of the junction unmatched. The CDR3 consists of 14 residues. Germline V gene lookup returns CDR1 MRHNA and CDR2 SNTAGT. The CDR3 loop is CASSQGQGNSPLHF. CDR3 in DNA: TGTGCCAGCAGCCAGGGACAGGGAAATTCACCCCTCCACTTT.

The genes are TRBV7-9 and TRBJ1-1; D possibly corresponds to TRBD1 (5 bases). Germline values: CDR1 SEHNR, CDR2 FQNEAQ (reference sequence). Deletions cut 7 bases from V and 6 bases from J, with 12 bases between. The CDR3 extends over 12 amino acids. The CDR3 here is CASTSQGAEAFF. The CDR3 nucleotides read TGTGCCAGCACCTCCCAGGGCGCTGAAGCTTTCTTT. Full variable domain (missing parts from reference TRBV7-9 and TRBJ1-1): DTGVSQNPRHKITKRGQNVTFRCDPISEHNRLYWYRQTLGQGPEFLTYFQNEAQLEKSRLLSDRFSAERPKGSFSTLEIQRTEQGDSAMYLCASTSQGAEAFFGQGTRLTVV.